The 10 T cell receptor beta chains listed next were all sequenced from one sample in a study of identifying expanded T cells in peripheral blood. Assay used: immunoSEQ multiplex PCR; TCRdb lists only in-frame clones, some missing. The table lists 75,000 to 90,000 clones, around nine tenths of them singletons, with 7.3% in the top ten. Input material: blood. The receptor source for this set is a person between 18 and 75 years old in good health.

The rearrangement uses TRBV9 and TRBJ1-4; D gene uncertain. With 0 bases removed from V and 4 bases from J, the gap between germline ends came to 10 bases. CDR1 SGDLS and CDR2 YYNGEE come from the germline V gene. The CDR3 runs to 15 residues. The chain's CDR3 is CASSVAGSGNEKLFF. The CDR3 DNA sequence: TGTGCCAGCAGCGTAGCTGGGAGCGGTAATGAAAAACTGTTTTTT. Drawing the rest from reference TRBV9 and TRBJ1-4, the complete variable domain is DSGVTQTPKHLITATGQRVTLRCSPRSGDLSVYWYQQSLDQGLQFLIQYYNGEERAKGNILERFSAQQFPDLHSELNLSSLELGDSALYFCASSVAGSGNEKLFFGSGTQLSVL.

J is TRBJ2-3 and V is TRBV11-2; 11 positions agree with TRBD2. The CDR3 consists of 18 residues. Germline loops: CDR1 SGHAT, CDR2 FQNNGV. V lost 5 bases and J lost 0; bases outside the gene matches: 10. The DNA of the CDR3 is TGTGCCAGCAGCGCCACTAGCGGGGGCCTTGGAAGCACAGATACGCAGTATTTT. Translation: CASSATSGGLGSTDTQYF.

This sequence joins TRBV29-1 and TRBJ2-7; D may be TRBD1 or TRBD2 (5 bases each). The CDR3 length is 13 residues. Germline V CDR1 and CDR2: SQVTM, ANQGSEA. V lost 7 bases and J lost 0, with 13 bases in between. In DNA form, the CDR3 reads TGCAGCGCCGGGACGGCTAGCTCCTACGAGCAGTACTTC. Residues: CSAGTASSYEQYF.

The chain uses TRBV7-9 and TRBJ1-3; D is possibly TRBD1 (6 bases). The V gene's germline CDR1 is SEHNR and CDR2 FQNEAQ (reference sequence). The CDR3 sequence is 17 residues long. V was shortened by 5 bases and J by 0 bases, with 17 bases between the two germline ends. The CDR3 sequence is CASSPRDTRFSGNTIYF. The CDR3 DNA sequence: TGTGCCAGCAGCCCGCGGGACACAAGATTCTCTGGAAACACCATATATTTT. The whole variable domain, remainder taken from reference TRBV7-9 and TRBJ1-3, is DTGVSQNPRHKITKRGQNVTFRCDPISEHNRLYWYRQTLGQGPEFLTYFQNEAQLEKSRLLSDRFSAERPKGSFSTLEIQRTEQGDSAMYLCASSPRDTRFSGNTIYFGEGSWLTVV.

This rearrangement joins TRBV19 to TRBJ2-3; no clear D. Germline values: CDR1 LNHDA, CDR2 SQIVND (reference sequence). The CDR3 is 12 residues long. With 8 bases removed from V and 1 base from J, the gap between germline ends came to 7 bases. The CDR3 is CASSWGTDTQYF. CDR3 nucleotide sequence: TGTGCCAGTTCCTGGGGCACAGATACGCAGTATTTT.

The chain carries TRBV18 and TRBJ1-2; 11 bases are a match to TRBD1. The CDR3 spans 15 residues. V lost 3 bases to trimming and J lost 3 bases; unmatched junction nucleotides: 3. Looked up from germline, CDR1 is KGHSH and CDR2 is LQKENI. The CDR3 spells CASSPGTGGYYGYTF. CDR3 DNA: TGTGCCAGCTCACCGGGGACAGGGGGGTACTATGGCTACACCTTC.

The V and J genes are TRBV7-2 and TRBJ1-6; 8 nucleotides align to TRBD1. CDR3 length: 19 amino acids. V shed 5 bases and J 4 bases; nucleotides not matched to a gene: 16. Looked up from germline, CDR1 is SGHTA and CDR2 is FQGNSA. The CDR3 is CASSRLYPGGWGYNSPLHF. The CDR3 DNA follows: TGTGCCAGCAGCCGTCTCTACCCAGGGGGCTGGGGGTATAATTCACCCCTCCACTTT.

V usage is TRBV7-9 and J usage is TRBJ2-2, with D perhaps matching TRBD1 (6 bases). Germline V gives CDR1 SEHNR, CDR2 FQNEAQ (reference sequence). V dropped 11 bases and J dropped 2 bases, with 12 bases sitting between them. This CDR3 is built from 13 residues. As DNA, the CDR3 is TGTGCCTCCGAGGGACATAACACCGGGGAGCTGTTTTTT. This translates into CASEGHNTGELFF.

The chain carries TRBV29-1 and TRBJ1-5; TRBD1 might be the D (6 bases). Germline-derived CDR1 and CDR2 are SQVTM and ANQGSEA. V lost 4 bases, J lost 5 bases, and 15 bases lay in between. The CDR3 runs to 14 residues. CDR3 in DNA: TGCAGCGTTGCAGGGGAGTGGTATTATCAGCCCCAGCATTTT. Its translation is CSVAGEWYYQPQHF.

The sample holds one count of this clone. The chain couples TRBV7-2 to TRBJ1-5; no reliable D call. Deletions cut 1 base from V and 6 bases from J, with 13 bases between. The germline gives CDR1 SGHTA, CDR2 FQGNSA. This CDR3 is 15 amino acids long. Here the CDR3 reads CASSLGRLGGQPQHF. The CDR3 region has the DNA TGTGCCAGCAGCTTAGGTCGGCTAGGCGGTCAGCCCCAGCATTTT.